This TCR beta chain was recorded in a study of blood T cell repertoires in COVID-19. Study-level information: Specimens from acute and convalescent COVID-19 originated in the United States, Italy and Spain. PBMCs, B-cell-depleted T cells, or T cells provided the cDNA or gDNA that made up the material.

Germline CDR1 KGHDR, CDR2 SFDVKD. The CDR3 has 17 amino acids. V trimming: 1 base; J trimming: 4 bases; junction bases outside the gene matches: 6. Authors' processing steps: Quantification of nucleated cells was approximated via reference gene primer amplification. The protocol was immunoSEQ multiplex PCR, while the TCRdb copy is restricted to in-frame clones and leaves out a portion. That table gives V, J and clone size, and the DNA gave D and trimming. The data hold about 220,000 clones, with approximately 82% observed a single time. The TCR sequence derives from a woman aged 50 to 60 with acute or convalescent COVID-19. This chain connects TRBV24-1 to TRBJ2-2; 9 nucleotides align to TRBD1. The sequencing input was peripheral blood. The CDR3 is CATSDLPGQGRTGELFF. The CDR3 nucleotides read TGTGCCACCAGTGATTTACCGGGACAGGGTCGCACCGGGGAGCTGTTTTTT.